This is a list of T cell receptor beta chains from one sample in a study of beta chain features in type 1 diabetes. Only in-frame clones appear in the TCRdb table, and some are missing; sequencing was by immunoSEQ multiplex PCR. The data hold about 150,000 clones, with 11% observed a single time. The material sequenced was central memory CD4+ T cells from blood. These receptors all come from a man between 18 and 35 years old in good health. Both conserved end residues are part of each CDR3. The order of the fields is CDR3 length, D gene, clone size, V gene, J gene, CDR3 protein, CDR3 DNA. A D gene is named only where the DNA matches it firmly. Only part of the rows carry a size: once, few, many, or a class if the clone is expanded.

length: 15
D: -
size: -
V: TRBV27
J: TRBJ2-1
CDR3: CASSFPKGSYNEQFF
DNA: TGTGCCAGCAGTTTCCCAAAAGGCTCCTACAATGAGCAGTTCTTC

length: 14
D: -
size: -
V: TRBV9
J: TRBJ2-6
CDR3: CASSHRVGANVLTF
DNA: TGTGCCAGCAGCCACAGGGTTGGGGCCAACGTCCTGACTTTC

length: 13
D: TRBD2
size: many
V: TRBV5-1
J: TRBJ2-7
CDR3: CASSFRASGEQYF
DNA: TGCGCCAGCAGCTTCCGGGCTAGCGGCGAGCAGTACTTC

length: 15
D: -
size: -
V: TRBV11-3
J: TRBJ2-3
CDR3: CASSLSVGGPDTQYF
DNA: TGTGCCAGCAGCTTATCGGTCGGGGGCCCAGATACGCAGTATTTT

length: 14
D: -
size: few
V: TRBV9
J: TRBJ2-1
CDR3: CASSLNPTGNEQFF
DNA: TGTGCCAGCAGCCTCAACCCCACGGGGAATGAGCAGTTCTTC

length: 16
D: TRBD2
size: -
V: TRBV7-6
J: TRBJ2-2
CDR3: CASSPGRGSVAGELFF
DNA: TGTGCCAGCAGCCCGGGGAGGGGCAGTGTGGCCGGGGAGCTGTTTTTT

length: 15
D: TRBD1
size: many
V: TRBV2
J: TRBJ2-5
CDR3: CASSAQGQGQETQYF
DNA: TGTGCCAGCAGCGCCCAGGGACAGGGCCAAGAGACCCAGTACTTC

length: 15
D: -
size: -
V: TRBV4-2
J: TRBJ2-4
CDR3: CASSLSTRGTNIQYF
DNA: TGTGCCAGCAGCCTTAGCACCCGAGGCACAAACATTCAGTACTTC

length: 14
D: TRBD2
size: few
V: TRBV9
J: TRBJ2-7
CDR3: CASSVAPSGGEQYF
DNA: TGTGCCAGCAGCGTAGCTCCTAGCGGGGGCGAGCAGTACTTC

length: 13
D: TRBD2
size: few
V: TRBV27
J: TRBJ2-6
CDR3: CASGRVGANVLTF
DNA: TGTGCCAGTGGGAGGGTTGGGGCCAACGTCCTGACTTTC

length: 14
D: -
size: -
V: TRBV15
J: TRBJ1-2
CDR3: CATSSDPAGYGYTF
DNA: TGTGCCACCAGCAGCGATCCAGCCGGCTATGGCTACACCTTC

length: 15
D: -
size: -
V: TRBV5-1
J: TRBJ2-3
CDR3: CASSFGTFGTDTQYF
DNA: TGCGCCAGCAGCTTCGGGACTTTTGGAACAGATACGCAGTATTTT

length: 14
D: -
size: few
V: TRBV5-1
J: TRBJ1-1
CDR3: CASSLGKPNTEAFF
DNA: TGCGCCAGCAGCCTTGGGAAGCCGAACACTGAAGCTTTCTTT

length: 14
D: -
size: few
V: TRBV5-6
J: TRBJ1-6
CDR3: CASSLNREGSPLHF
DNA: TGTGCCAGCAGCTTAAACAGGGAAGGGTCACCCCTCCACTTT

length: 14
D: TRBD2
size: few
V: TRBV7-2
J: TRBJ2-5
CDR3: CASSPGTSGETQYF
DNA: TGTGCCAGCAGCCCCGGGACTAGCGGGGAGACCCAGTACTTC

length: 16
D: TRBD1
size: -
V: TRBV7-2
J: TRBJ1-4
CDR3: CASSSKTGQGGGKLFF
DNA: TGTGCCAGCAGCTCGAAAACGGGACAGGGGGGAGGAAAACTGTTTTTT